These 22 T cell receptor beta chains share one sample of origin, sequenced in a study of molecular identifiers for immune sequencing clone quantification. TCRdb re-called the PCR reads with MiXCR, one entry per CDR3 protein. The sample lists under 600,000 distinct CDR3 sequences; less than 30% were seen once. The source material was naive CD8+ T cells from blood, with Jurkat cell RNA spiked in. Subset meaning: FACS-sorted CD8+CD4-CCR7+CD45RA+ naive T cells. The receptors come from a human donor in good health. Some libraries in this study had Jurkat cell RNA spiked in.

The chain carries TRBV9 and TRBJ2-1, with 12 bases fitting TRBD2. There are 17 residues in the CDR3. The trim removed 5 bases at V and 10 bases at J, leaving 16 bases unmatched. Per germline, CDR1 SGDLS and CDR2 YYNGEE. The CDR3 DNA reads TGTGCCAGCAGTGACCCACTAGCGGGGGGTACCACAATAGAGCAGTTCTTC. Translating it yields CASSDPLAGGTTIEQFF.

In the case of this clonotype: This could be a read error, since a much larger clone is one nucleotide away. Here the CDR3 reads CASSYSGLGATVLTF. Written as DNA, the CDR3 is TGTGCCAGCAGTTACTCGGGGTTAGGGGCCACCGTCCTGACTTTC. The chain uses TRBV6-6 and TRBJ2-6; D perhaps matches TRBD1 (5 bases). Germline CDR1 reads MNHNY; CDR2 reads SVGAGI (reference sequence). The CDR3 contains 15 residues.

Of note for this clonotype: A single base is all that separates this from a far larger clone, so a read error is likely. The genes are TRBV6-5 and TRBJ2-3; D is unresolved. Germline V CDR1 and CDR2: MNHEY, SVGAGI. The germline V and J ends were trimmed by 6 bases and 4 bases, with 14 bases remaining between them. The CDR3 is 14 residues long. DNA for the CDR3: TGTGCCAGCAGCCCCACGGGTTCCGCAGATACGCAGTATTTT. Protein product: CASSPTGSADTQYF.

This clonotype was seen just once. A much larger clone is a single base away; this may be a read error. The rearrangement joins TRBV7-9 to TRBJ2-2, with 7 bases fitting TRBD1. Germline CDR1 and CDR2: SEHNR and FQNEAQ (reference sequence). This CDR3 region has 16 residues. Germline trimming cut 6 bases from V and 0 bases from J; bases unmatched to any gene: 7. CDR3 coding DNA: TGTGCCAGCAGTCTTTCGGGACAGACGAACACCGGGGAGCTGTTTTTT. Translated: CASSLSGQTNTGELFF.

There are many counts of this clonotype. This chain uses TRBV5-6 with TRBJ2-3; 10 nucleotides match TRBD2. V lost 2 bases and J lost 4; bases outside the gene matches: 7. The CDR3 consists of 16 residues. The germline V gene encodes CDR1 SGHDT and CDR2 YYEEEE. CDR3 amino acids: CASSFSGLAEPDTQYF. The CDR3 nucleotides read TGTGCCAGCAGCTTTTCTGGACTAGCGGAACCAGATACGCAGTATTTT. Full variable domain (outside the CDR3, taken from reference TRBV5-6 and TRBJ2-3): DAGVTQSPTHLIKTRGQQVTLRCSPKSGHDTVSWYQQALGQGPQFIFQYYEEEERQRGNFPDRFSGHQFPNYSSELNVNALLLGDSALYLCASSFSGLAEPDTQYFGPGTRLTVL.

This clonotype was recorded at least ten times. As DNA, the CDR3 is TGTGCCTGGAGTGAGGGGGCAGGAGGCACAGATACGCAGTATTTT. Amino acid sequence: CAWSEGAGGTDTQYF. V gene TRBV30 combines with J gene TRBJ2-3; 7 bases are shared with TRBD1. In germline, CDR1 is GTSNPN, CDR2 SVGIG (reference sequence). The ends lost 1 base at V and 1 base at J; junction bases unmatched: 5. There are 15 residues in the CDR3. The full variable domain, completed using reference TRBV30 and TRBJ2-3, is SQTIHQWPATLVQPVGSPLSLECTVEGTSNPNLYWYRQAAGRGLQLLFYSVGIGQISSEVPQNLSASRPQDRQFILSSKKLLLSDSGFYLCAWSEGAGGTDTQYFGPGTRLTVL.

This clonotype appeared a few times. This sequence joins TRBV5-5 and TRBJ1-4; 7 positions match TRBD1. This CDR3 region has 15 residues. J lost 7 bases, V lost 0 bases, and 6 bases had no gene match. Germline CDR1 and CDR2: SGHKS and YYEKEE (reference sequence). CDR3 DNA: TGTGCCAGCAGCTTGGATGAGGGGGCGGTTGAAAAACTGTTTTTT. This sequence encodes CASSLDEGAVEKLFF.

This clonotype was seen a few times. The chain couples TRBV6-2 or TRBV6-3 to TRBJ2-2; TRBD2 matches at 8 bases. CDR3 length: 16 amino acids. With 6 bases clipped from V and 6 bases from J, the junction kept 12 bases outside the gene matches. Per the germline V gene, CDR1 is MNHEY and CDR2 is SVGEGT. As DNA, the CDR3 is TGTGCCAGCAGACTGCTACCGGGACTAGGTCCCGGGGAGCTGTTTTTT. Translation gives CASRLLPGLGPGELFF.

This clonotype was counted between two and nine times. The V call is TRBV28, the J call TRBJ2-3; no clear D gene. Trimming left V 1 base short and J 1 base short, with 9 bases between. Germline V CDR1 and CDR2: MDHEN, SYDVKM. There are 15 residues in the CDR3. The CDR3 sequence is CASSLLAKGTDTQYF. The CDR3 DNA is TGTGCCAGCAGTTTATTAGCCAAAGGCACAGATACGCAGTATTTT.

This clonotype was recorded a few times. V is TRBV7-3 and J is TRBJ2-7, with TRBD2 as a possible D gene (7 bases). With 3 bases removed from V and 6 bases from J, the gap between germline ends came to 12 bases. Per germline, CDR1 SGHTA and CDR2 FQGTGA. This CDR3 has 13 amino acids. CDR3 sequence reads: CASSFGAGAEQYF. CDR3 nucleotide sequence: TGTGCCAGCAGCTTCGGGGCGGGGGCCGAGCAGTACTTC.

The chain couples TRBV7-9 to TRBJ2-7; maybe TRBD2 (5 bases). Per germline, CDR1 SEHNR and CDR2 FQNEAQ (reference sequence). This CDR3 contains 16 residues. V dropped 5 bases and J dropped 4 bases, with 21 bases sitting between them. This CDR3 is CASSPTSPTTIYEQYF. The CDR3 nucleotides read TGTGCCAGCAGCCCTACATCCCCGACTACAATTTACGAGCAGTACTTC.

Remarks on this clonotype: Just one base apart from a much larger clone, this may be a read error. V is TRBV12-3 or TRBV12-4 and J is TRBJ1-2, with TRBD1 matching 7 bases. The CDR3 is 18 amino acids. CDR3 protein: CASSFLRLGTEVDYGYAF. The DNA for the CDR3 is TGTGCCAGCAGTTTCTTAAGGTTGGGGACAGAGGTTGACTATGGCTACGCCTTC.

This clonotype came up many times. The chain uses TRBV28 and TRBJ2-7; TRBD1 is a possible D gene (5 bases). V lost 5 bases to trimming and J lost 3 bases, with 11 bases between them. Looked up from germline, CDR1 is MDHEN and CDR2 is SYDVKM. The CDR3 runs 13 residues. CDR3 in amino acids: CASSLGQIYEQYF. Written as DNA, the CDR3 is TGTGCCAGCAGTCTTGGACAAATCTACGAGCAGTACTTC.

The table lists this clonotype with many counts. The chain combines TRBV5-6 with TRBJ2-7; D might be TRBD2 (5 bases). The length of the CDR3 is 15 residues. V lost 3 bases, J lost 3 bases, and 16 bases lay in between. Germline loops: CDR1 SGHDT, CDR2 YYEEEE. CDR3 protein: CASSSNQLVRYEQYF. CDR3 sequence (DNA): TGTGCCAGCAGCTCGAATCAACTAGTTCGCTACGAGCAGTACTTC.

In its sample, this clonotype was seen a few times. CDR3 amino acids: CASSFRVLSEQYF. As DNA, the CDR3 is TGTGCCAGCAGTTTTCGGGTTCTTTCCGAGCAGTACTTC. V usage is TRBV12-3 or TRBV12-4 and J usage is TRBJ2-7, with D uncertain. Trimming stripped 3 bases from V and 6 bases from J, with 12 bases between. The CDR3 has 13 residues.

This chain's CDR3 is CASSQEPGDFYNEQFF. Written as DNA, the CDR3 is TGCGCCAGCAGCCAAGAACCAGGGGACTTTTACAATGAGCAGTTCTTC. This sequence joins TRBV4-1 and TRBJ2-1; D is possibly TRBD1 or TRBD2 (6 bases each). CDR1 is MGHRA, CDR2 YSYEKL, per germline. The V end lost 0 bases, the J end lost 4 bases, and 13 bases lay between the germline ends. This CDR3 has 16 residues.

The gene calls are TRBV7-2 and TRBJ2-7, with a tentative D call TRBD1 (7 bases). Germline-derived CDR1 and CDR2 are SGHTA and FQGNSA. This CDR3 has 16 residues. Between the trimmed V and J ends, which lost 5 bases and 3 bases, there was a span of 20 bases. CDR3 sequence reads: CASSRGTAGLGYEQYF. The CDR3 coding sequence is TGTGCCAGCAGCCGAGGGACAGCGGGTTTAGGCTACGAGCAGTACTTC.

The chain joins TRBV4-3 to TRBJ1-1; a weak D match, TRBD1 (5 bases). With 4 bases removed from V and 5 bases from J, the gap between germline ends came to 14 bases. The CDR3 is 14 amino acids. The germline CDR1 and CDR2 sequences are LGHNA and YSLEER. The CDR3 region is CASSPIGGGTEAFF. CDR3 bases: TGCGCCAGCAGCCCCATCGGGGGAGGGACTGAAGCTTTCTTT.

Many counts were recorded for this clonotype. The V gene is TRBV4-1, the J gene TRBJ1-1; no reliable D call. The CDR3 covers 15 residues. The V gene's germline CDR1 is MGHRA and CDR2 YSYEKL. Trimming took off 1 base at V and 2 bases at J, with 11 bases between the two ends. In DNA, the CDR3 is TGCGCCAGCAGCCAAGCGTTAGGGAGAAACACTGAAGCTTTCTTT. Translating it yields CASSQALGRNTEAFF.

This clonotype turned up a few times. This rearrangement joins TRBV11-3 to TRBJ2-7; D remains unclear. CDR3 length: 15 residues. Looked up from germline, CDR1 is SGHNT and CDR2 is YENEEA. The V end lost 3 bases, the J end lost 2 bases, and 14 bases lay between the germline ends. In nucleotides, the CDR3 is TGTGCCAGCAGCTTTGAGTATGGCGGAGCCTACGAGCAGTACTTC. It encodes CASSFEYGGAYEQYF.

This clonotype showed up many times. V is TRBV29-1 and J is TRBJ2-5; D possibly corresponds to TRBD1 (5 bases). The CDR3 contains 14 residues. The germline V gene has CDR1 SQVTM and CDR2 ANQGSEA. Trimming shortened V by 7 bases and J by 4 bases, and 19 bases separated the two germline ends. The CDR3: CSGRQLRDPETQYF. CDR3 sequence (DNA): TGCAGCGGCCGACAGTTACGAGATCCAGAGACCCAGTACTTC.

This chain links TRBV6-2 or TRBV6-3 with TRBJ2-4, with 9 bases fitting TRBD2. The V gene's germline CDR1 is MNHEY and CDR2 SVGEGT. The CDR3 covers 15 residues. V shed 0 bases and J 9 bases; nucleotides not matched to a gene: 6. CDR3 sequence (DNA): TGTGCCAGCAGTTACTCGGCTAGCGGGAATTCCATTCAGTACTTC. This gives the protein CASSYSASGNSIQYF.